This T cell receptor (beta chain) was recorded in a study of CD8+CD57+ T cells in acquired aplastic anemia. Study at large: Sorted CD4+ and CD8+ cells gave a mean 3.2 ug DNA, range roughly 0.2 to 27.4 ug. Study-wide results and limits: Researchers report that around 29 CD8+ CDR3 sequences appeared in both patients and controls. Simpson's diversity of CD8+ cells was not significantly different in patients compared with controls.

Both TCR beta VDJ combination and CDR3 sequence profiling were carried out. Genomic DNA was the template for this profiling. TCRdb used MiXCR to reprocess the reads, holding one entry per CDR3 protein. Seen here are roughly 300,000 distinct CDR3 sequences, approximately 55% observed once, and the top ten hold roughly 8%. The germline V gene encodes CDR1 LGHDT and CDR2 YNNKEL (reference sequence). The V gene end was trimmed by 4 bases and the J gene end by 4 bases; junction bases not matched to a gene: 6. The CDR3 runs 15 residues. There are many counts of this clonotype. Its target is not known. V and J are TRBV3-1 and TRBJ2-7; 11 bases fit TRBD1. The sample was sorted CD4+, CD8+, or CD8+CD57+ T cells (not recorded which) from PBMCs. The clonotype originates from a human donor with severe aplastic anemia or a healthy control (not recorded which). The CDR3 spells CASSPSGTGGYEQYF. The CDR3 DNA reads TGTGCCAGCAGCCCTTCCGGGACAGGGGGGTACGAGCAGTACTTC.